The 6 T cell receptor beta chains below were found in one sample sequenced in a study of cytomegalovirus exposure and HLA in healthy donors. Primers included in the PCR were 60 Vbeta and 13 Jbeta primers. Assay: immunoSEQ multiplex PCR; the TCRdb copy retains only in-frame clones and omits some. The table has around 270,000 clones, under 90% seen once. The material sequenced was PBMCs. The receptors stem from a girl between 2 and 10 years old in good health and CMV-seronegative.

This clone was picked up a small number of times. CDR3 DNA sequence: TGTGCCGGGGGCTTTGAGGGGACCTATGGCTACACCTTC. This encodes CAGGFEGTYGYTF. The chain recombines TRBV30 with TRBJ1-2, with D possibly being TRBD1 (6 bases). This CDR3 is built from 13 residues. The germline V and J ends were trimmed by 8 bases and 4 bases, with 17 bases remaining between them. CDR1 is GTSNPN, CDR2 SVGIG, per germline (reference sequence).

Concerning this clone: At one of its ends the junction is not consistent with the germline gene, which may arise from a read error. The CDR3 is CSASPGAGAEF. The CDR3 bases are TGCAGTGCTAGCCCCGGGGCGGGGGCGGAATTC. J is TRBJ2-7 and V is TRBV20-1, with a tentative D call TRBD2 (7 bases). CDR3 length equals 11 residues. The germline gives CDR1 DFQATT, CDR2 SNEGSKA (reference sequence).

The CDR3 reads CASSREGLATTNEKLFF. The CDR3 DNA is TGTGCCAGCAGTCGGGAGGGGTTGGCTACAACTAATGAAAAACTGTTTTTT. V gene TRBV2 combines with J gene TRBJ1-4, with a weak D call TRBD1 (5 bases). V gave up 5 bases and J gave up 0 bases, with 16 bases separating them. This CDR3 is built from 17 residues. Germline CDR1 and CDR2: SNHLY and FYNNEI.

This chain connects TRBV5-1 to TRBJ2-3; the match to TRBD2 covers 8 bases. The germline V gene has CDR1 SGHRS and CDR2 YFSETQ. With 4 bases clipped from V and 0 bases from J, the junction kept 7 bases outside the gene matches. The length of the CDR3 is 16 residues. The CDR3 bases are TGCGCCAGCAGCATCCAAAGCGGGGGAAGCACAGATACGCAGTATTTT. Translated, it gives CASSIQSGGSTDTQYF.

This chain uses TRBV7-2 with TRBJ2-1; TRBD2 might be the D (5 bases). From germline, CDR1 is SGHTA and CDR2 FQGNSA. Trimming took off 5 bases at V and 6 bases at J, with 17 bases between the two ends. The CDR3 covers 15 residues. The DNA for the CDR3 is TGTGCCAGCAGCCCAGGAGGCAGAGAGATCAATGAGCAGTTCTTC. Encoded protein: CASSPGGREINEQFF.

This chain joins TRBV11-2 and TRBJ1-1, with D maybe TRBD1 (6 bases). This CDR3 region has 14 residues. Trimming shortened V by 2 bases and J by 4 bases, and 11 bases separated the two germline ends. In germline, CDR1 is SGHAT, CDR2 FQNNGV. The CDR3 region has the DNA TGTGCCAGCAGCTTAACAGGGATAGGCACTGAAGCTTTCTTT. It encodes CASSLTGIGTEAFF.